Below are 30 T cell receptor beta chains sequenced from a single sample in a study of blood T cell repertoires in COVID-19 (dated by TCRdb to 2018 to 2020). Library construction relied on the immunoSEQ multiplex PCR assay. TCRdb obtained this table from immuneACCESS and retained in-frame rearrangements with V and J assigned. These tables miss some clones; where compared with another copy, unresolved V genes account for less than half of the shortfall, and the remainder is unexplained. The sample data list more than 95,000 clones, and roughly 82% of these were observed just once. Jointly, the top ten make up 4% to 5.5% of the sample. Sequencing was done on a sample of peripheral blood. The origin of the receptors is a man aged 55-75 years with acute or convalescent COVID-19.

The chain employs TRBV7-9 and TRBJ1-5, with 10 bases lining up with TRBD1. Trimming at V came to 5 bases and at J to 5 bases, leaving 6 bases not matched to a gene. The CDR3 is 15 amino acids. The germline V gene encodes CDR1 SEHNR and CDR2 FQNEAQ (reference sequence). CDR3 DNA sequence: TGTGCCAGCAGCCCCGGGACAGGGGCCGATCAGCCCCAGCATTTT. Protein sequence: CASSPGTGADQPQHF.

The chain has TRBV5-1 and TRBJ2-5; 8 bases fit TRBD1. The CDR3 extends over 14 amino acids. CDR1 and CDR2 (germline): SGHRS, YFSETQ. V dropped 4 bases and J dropped 2; count of bases not matched to a gene: 4. CDR3 DNA sequence: TGCGCCAGCAGCCCGGGGACAGGACAAGAGACCCAGTACTTC. This gives the protein CASSPGTGQETQYF.

This clone was found a few times. This rearrangement joins TRBV19 to TRBJ1-3; weak D call: TRBD1 (5 bases). The CDR3 contains 13 residues. The V end was cut by 6 bases, the J end by 4 bases, with 10 bases between. CDR1 and CDR2 from the germline V gene are LNHDA and SQIVND (reference sequence). CDR3 sequence (DNA): TGTGCCAGTAGCTTGACAGAGGGAAACACCATATATTTT. Protein: CASSLTEGNTIYF.

The chain employs TRBV7-9 and TRBJ2-7, with 8 positions matching TRBD2. The V segment lost 4 bases and the J segment 6 bases; nucleotides outside the gene matches: 8. CDR1 SEHNR and CDR2 FQNEAQ come from the germline V gene (reference sequence). The CDR3 contains 14 residues. The CDR3 DNA follows: TGTGCCAGCAGCTCAAGCGGGAGAGGTTTCGAGCAGTACTTC. As protein: CASSSSGRGFEQYF.

The chain has TRBV28 and TRBJ1-3; D not certain. CDR1 is MDHEN and CDR2 is SYDVKM in the germline V gene. The CDR3 is 16 residues long. The V end lost 2 bases, the J end lost 1 base, and 12 bases lay between the germline ends. CDR3 nucleotides: TGTGCCAGCAGTTTAACCCCCCCGGGTTCTGGAAACACCATATATTTT. Amino acid sequence: CASSLTPPGSGNTIYF.

The rearrangement links TRBV6-1 to TRBJ1-4, with D maybe TRBD1 (5 bases). Trimming took off 2 bases at V and 7 bases at J, with 8 bases between the two ends. This CDR3 comprises 13 residues. Germline V gives CDR1 MNHNS, CDR2 SASEGT. The CDR3 here is CASSERRGEKLFF. The CDR3 nucleotides read TGTGCCAGCAGTGAACGGAGGGGTGAAAAACTGTTTTTT.

This sequence joins TRBV10-1 and TRBJ2-2; D is perhaps TRBD1 (6 bases). The CDR3 spans 16 residues. Germline loops: CDR1 WNHNN, CDR2 SYGVQD (reference sequence). The V end was cut by 3 bases, the J end by 5 bases, with 16 bases between. The CDR3 nucleotides are TGCGCCAGCAGTGAAGGGGCAGGGGCAAAAACCGGGGAGCTGTTTTTT. This encodes CASSEGAGAKTGELFF.

This sequence joins TRBV5-8 and TRBJ1-4, with a tentative D call TRBD1 (5 bases). Germline V CDR1 and CDR2: SGHTS, YDEGEE. The CDR3 is made up of 14 amino acids. V shed 4 bases and J shed 8 bases, with 15 bases lying between them. This CDR3 is CASSRLGGGEKLFF. In DNA form, the CDR3 reads TGTGCCAGCAGCCGGCTGGGGGGGGGAGAAAAACTGTTTTTT.

The chain is built from TRBV19 and TRBJ1-1; 9 positions match TRBD1. V shed 9 bases and J 0 bases; nucleotides not matched to a gene: 14. Germline V gene sequence: CDR1 LNHDA, CDR2 SQIVND (reference sequence). The CDR3 loop spans 17 amino acids. The CDR3 bases are TGTGCCAGACCCGCCGGGACAGGGAAATCTCTGAACACTGAAGCTTTCTTT. This encodes CARPAGTGKSLNTEAFF.

The chain joins TRBV5-5 to TRBJ2-1; D is perhaps TRBD1 (6 bases). CDR1 SGHKS and CDR2 YYEKEE come from the germline V gene (reference sequence). The length of the CDR3 is 13 residues. Trimming left V 2 bases short and J 9 bases short, with 12 bases between. The CDR3 here is CASSLVRGFEQFF. The CDR3 DNA reads TGTGCCAGCAGCTTAGTTAGGGGGTTTGAGCAGTTCTTC.

The chain couples TRBV29-1 to TRBJ2-6; TRBD1 agrees at 9 bases. V was clipped by 0 bases and J by 0 bases; unmatched bases: 15. This CDR3 is 21 amino acids long. Germline lookup yields CDR1 SQVTM and CDR2 ANQGSEA. The CDR3 coding sequence is TGCAGCGTTGAAGATCCCCAGGACAGGGGACGCCCAAGCTCTGGGGCCAACGTCCTGACTTTC. Residues: CSVEDPQDRGRPSSGANVLTF.

The chain has TRBV2 and TRBJ1-2; D is perhaps TRBD1 (5 bases). Per the germline V gene, CDR1 is SNHLY and CDR2 is FYNNEI. The CDR3 is 13 amino acids. The V gene lost 8 bases and the J gene lost 4 bases, with 14 bases spanning the gap. CDR3 amino acids: CASRREMIYGYTF. CDR3 nucleotide sequence: TGTGCCAGCCGCAGGGAAATGATCTATGGCTACACCTTC.

This chain connects TRBV7-9 to TRBJ2-3, with 9 bases identical to TRBD2. From germline, CDR1 is SEHNR and CDR2 FQNEAQ (reference sequence). The CDR3 loop spans 16 amino acids. V shed 1 base and J 2 bases; nucleotides not matched to a gene: 4. CDR3 coding DNA: TGTGCCAGCAGCTTAGACCTAGCGGGGACCACAGATACGCAGTATTTT. Amino acids: CASSLDLAGTTDTQYF.

The chain is built from TRBV7-3 and TRBJ2-1, with D unresolved. Trimming removed 0 bases from V and 2 bases from J, with 8 bases in between. The CDR3 extends over 15 amino acids. Germline V gives CDR1 SGHTA, CDR2 FQGTGA. The DNA for the CDR3 is TGTGCCAGCAGCTTAACGCCCAGTACCTACAATGAGCAGTTCTTC. It translates to CASSLTPSTYNEQFF. Based on the CDR3 plus reference TRBV7-3 and TRBJ2-1, the full variable domain is GAGVSQTPSNKVTEKGKYVELRCDPISGHTALYWYRQSLGQGPEFLIYFQGTGAADDSGLPNDRFFAVRPEGSVSTLKIQRTERGDSAVYLCASSLTPSTYNEQFFGPGTRLTVL.

This clone was seen repeatedly, ten times or more. The chain has TRBV6-1 and TRBJ1-5; 7 bases are shared with TRBD1. Germline CDR1 is MNHNS and CDR2 is SASEGT. Trimming took 0 bases from V and 0 from J; bases not matched to a gene: 8. The CDR3 is 18 residues long. The CDR3 coding sequence is TGTGCCAGCAGTGAAGCGTGGGACAGCCGATATAGCAATCAGCCCCAGCATTTT. Its protein product is CASSEAWDSRYSNQPQHF.

This clone was found many times. The V call is TRBV7-9, the J call TRBJ2-1; 11 bases align to TRBD2. The ends lost 3 bases at V and 9 bases at J; junction bases unmatched: 10. Germline assignment: CDR1 SEHNR and CDR2 FQNEAQ (reference sequence). There are 16 residues in the CDR3. The CDR3 bases are TGTGCCAGCAGCTTTATAGCGGGGGGGCAGTCGCGTGAGCAGTTCTTC. Residues: CASSFIAGGQSREQFF.

The V call is TRBV10-1, the J call TRBJ2-1; D is possibly TRBD2 (7 bases). The CDR3 sequence is 14 residues long. Trimming took 1 base from V and 10 from J, leaving 14 bases between them. Germline V lookup: CDR1 WNHNN, CDR2 SYGVQD (reference sequence). CDR3 DNA sequence: TGCGCCAGCAGTGAGTTCGCGGGGGCGGAAGAGCAGTTCTTC. It encodes CASSEFAGAEEQFF.

The chain links TRBV10-1 to TRBJ1-5; no clear D. Germline assignment: CDR1 WNHNN and CDR2 SYGVQD (reference sequence). The CDR3 has 12 residues. The V end was cut by 4 bases, the J end by 5 bases, with 6 bases between. CDR3 sequence reads: CASSAGDQPQHF. CDR3 sequence (DNA): TGCGCCAGCAGTGCCGGGGATCAGCCCCAGCATTTT.

The V and J genes are TRBV29-1 and TRBJ1-1, with TRBD1 identical over 8 bases. This CDR3 is 14 amino acids long. The germline V gene encodes CDR1 SQVTM and CDR2 ANQGSEA. V was clipped by 4 bases and J by 1 base; unmatched bases: 5. CDR3 protein: CSVGAGGWNTEAFF. Written as DNA, the CDR3 is TGCAGCGTTGGGGCAGGGGGCTGGAACACTGAAGCTTTCTTT.

This chain uses TRBV20-1 with TRBJ2-7; 7 bases are shared with TRBD1. The CDR3 length is 13 residues. Germline V CDR1 and CDR2: DFQATT, SNEGSKA (reference sequence). After removal of 6 bases from V and 3 bases from J, the junction contained 8 bases not matched to a gene. As DNA, the CDR3 is TGCAGTGCGAGTCAGGGGGAGTACTACGAGCAGTACTTC. Translating gives CSASQGEYYEQYF.

The chain employs TRBV28 and TRBJ2-3; 10 bases line up with TRBD2. Germline lookup yields CDR1 MDHEN and CDR2 SYDVKM. This CDR3 region has 16 residues. The V gene end was trimmed by 5 bases and the J gene end by 2 bases; junction bases not matched to a gene: 7. DNA for the CDR3: TGTGCCAGCAGTCACCATCTAGCGGGAGACACAGATACGCAGTATTTT. It is translated as CASSHHLAGDTDTQYF.

The chain employs TRBV5-1 and TRBJ1-3; 8 bases line up with TRBD1. CDR1 and CDR2 (germline): SGHRS, YFSETQ. After removal of 4 bases from V and 4 bases from J, the junction contained 19 bases not matched to a gene. The CDR3 runs 19 residues. DNA for the CDR3: TGCGCCAGCAGCCACGGACAGGGATTTTCTTTAGTCGGAGGAAACACCATATATTTT. It codes for CASSHGQGFSLVGGNTIYF.

This chain connects TRBV6-5 to TRBJ2-3; D gene unclear. Trimming shortened V by 6 bases and J by 2 bases, and 9 bases separated the two germline ends. Germline loops: CDR1 MNHEY, CDR2 SVGAGI. The CDR3 length is 13 residues. The CDR3 coding sequence is TGTGCCAGCAGCTCTCAGATCACAGATACGCAGTATTTT. It yields the protein CASSSQITDTQYF.

The rearrangement links TRBV6-1 to TRBJ1-5; D is uncertain. From germline, CDR1 is MNHNS and CDR2 SASEGT. V dropped 0 bases and J dropped 4 bases, with 10 bases sitting between them. This CDR3 spans 15 amino acids. DNA for the CDR3: TGTGCCAGCAGTGAAGCGTCGCGGGGTAATCAGCCCCAGCATTTT. Translation: CASSEASRGNQPQHF.

The chain has TRBV6-5 and TRBJ1-2; D is undetermined. Trimming took off 0 bases at V and 3 bases at J, with 11 bases between the two ends. Germline V gene sequence: CDR1 MNHEY, CDR2 SVGAGI. CDR3 length equals 15 residues. The CDR3 loop is CASSYSMRGDYGYTF. The CDR3 coding sequence is TGTGCCAGCAGTTACTCCATGAGAGGAGACTATGGCTACACCTTC.

The chain combines TRBV28 with TRBJ1-6; TRBD1 aligns across 11 bases. The CDR3 runs to 16 residues. Germline CDR1 MDHEN, CDR2 SYDVKM. Trimming removed 4 bases from V and 10 bases from J; junction bases left unmatched: 9. The DNA of the CDR3 is TGTGCCAGCAGTTCAGGGACAGGGGGTATTTGGTCACCCCTCCACTTT. Translated, it gives CASSSGTGGIWSPLHF.

The chain carries TRBV24-1 and TRBJ2-3, with a weak D call TRBD1 (5 bases). CDR3 length: 14 residues. V was pared by 3 bases and J by 9 bases, with 15 bases between. The germline V gene has CDR1 KGHDR and CDR2 SFDVKD. The CDR3 DNA sequence: TGTGCCACCAGTGATGGGGCAGCAGTTCAAACGCAGTATTTT. Protein product: CATSDGAAVQTQYF.

The chain has TRBV28 and TRBJ2-1, with D tentatively TRBD2 (5 bases). Germline CDR1 reads MDHEN; CDR2 reads SYDVKM. This CDR3 spans 14 amino acids. Trimming pared 7 bases from V and 3 bases from J, leaving 13 bases between. CDR3 DNA sequence: TGTGCCAGCAAGGACTTCTCTAACTACAATGAGCAGTTCTTC. Protein product: CASKDFSNYNEQFF.

The V and J genes are TRBV5-1 and TRBJ1-2, with D possibly TRBD1 on 6 matching bases. Germline V gene data show CDR1 as SGHRS and CDR2 as YFSETQ. V was cut by 3 bases and J by 3 bases, with 12 bases left in between. CDR3 length equals 14 residues. In nucleotides, the CDR3 is TGCGCCAGCAGCTCGGACAGCAGAGACTATGGCTACACCTTC. Translating it yields CASSSDSRDYGYTF. Drawing the rest from reference TRBV5-1 and TRBJ1-2, the complete variable domain is KAGVTQTPRYLIKTRGQQVTLSCSPISGHRSVSWYQQTPGQGLQFLFEYFSETQRNKGNFPGRFSGRQFSNSRSEMNVSTLELGDSALYLCASSSDSRDYGYTFGSGTRLTVV.

The J gene is TRBJ2-7, the V gene TRBV28; D unresolved. Germline CDR1 and CDR2: MDHEN and SYDVKM. The CDR3 covers 15 residues. V was trimmed by 4 bases and J by 0 bases, leaving 13 bases between them. The chain's CDR3 is CASSSHSRVSYEQYF. CDR3 nucleotide sequence: TGTGCCAGCAGTTCTCACAGCCGAGTCTCCTACGAGCAGTACTTC. The full variable domain, in which reference TRBV28 and TRBJ2-7 provide the parts outside the CDR3, is DVKVTQSSRYLVKRTGEKVFLECVQDMDHENMFWYRQDPGLGLRLIYFSYDVKMKEKGDIPEGYSVSREKKERFSLILESASTNQTSMYLCASSSHSRVSYEQYFGPGTRLTVT.